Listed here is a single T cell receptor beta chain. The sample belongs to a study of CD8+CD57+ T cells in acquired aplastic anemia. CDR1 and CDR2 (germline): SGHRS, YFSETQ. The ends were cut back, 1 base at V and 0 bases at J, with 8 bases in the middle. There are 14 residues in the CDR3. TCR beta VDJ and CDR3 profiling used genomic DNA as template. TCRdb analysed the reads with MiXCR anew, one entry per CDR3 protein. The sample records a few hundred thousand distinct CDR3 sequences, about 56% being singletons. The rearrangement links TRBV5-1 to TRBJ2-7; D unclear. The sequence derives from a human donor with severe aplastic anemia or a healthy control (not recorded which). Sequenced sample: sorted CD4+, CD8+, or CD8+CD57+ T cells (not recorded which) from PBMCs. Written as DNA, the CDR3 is TGCGCCAGCAGCTTGTCATTCAGCTCCTACGAGCAGTACTTC. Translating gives CASSLSFSSYEQYF.